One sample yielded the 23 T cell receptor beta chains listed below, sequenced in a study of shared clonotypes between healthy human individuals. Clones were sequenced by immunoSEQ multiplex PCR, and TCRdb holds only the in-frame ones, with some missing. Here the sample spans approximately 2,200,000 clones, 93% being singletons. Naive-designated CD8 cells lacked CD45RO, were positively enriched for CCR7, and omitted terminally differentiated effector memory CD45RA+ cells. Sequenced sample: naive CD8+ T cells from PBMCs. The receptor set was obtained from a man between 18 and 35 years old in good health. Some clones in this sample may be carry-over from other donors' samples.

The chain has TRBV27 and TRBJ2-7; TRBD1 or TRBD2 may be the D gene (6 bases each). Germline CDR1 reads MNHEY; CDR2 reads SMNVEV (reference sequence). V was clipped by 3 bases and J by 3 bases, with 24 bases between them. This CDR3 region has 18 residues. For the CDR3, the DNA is TGTGCCAGCAGTTTCCGCTTCGGGGGCGCTGATCCATTCTACGAGCAGTACTTC. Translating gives CASSFRFGGADPFYEQYF.

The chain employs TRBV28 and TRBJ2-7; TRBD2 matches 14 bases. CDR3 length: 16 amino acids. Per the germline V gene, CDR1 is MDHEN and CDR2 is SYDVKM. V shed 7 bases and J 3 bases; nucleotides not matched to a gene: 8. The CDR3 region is CASIDGTSGSIYEQYF. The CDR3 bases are TGTGCCAGCATAGACGGGACTAGCGGGAGTATCTACGAGCAGTACTTC. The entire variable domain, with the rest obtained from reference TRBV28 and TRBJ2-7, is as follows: DVKVTQSSRYLVKRTGEKVFLECVQDMDHENMFWYRQDPGLGLRLIYFSYDVKMKEKGDIPEGYSVSREKKERFSLILESASTNQTSMYLCASIDGTSGSIYEQYFGPGTRLTVT.

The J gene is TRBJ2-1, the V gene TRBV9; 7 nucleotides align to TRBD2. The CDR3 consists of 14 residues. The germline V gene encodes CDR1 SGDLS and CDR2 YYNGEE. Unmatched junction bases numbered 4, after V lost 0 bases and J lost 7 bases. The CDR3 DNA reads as TGTGCCAGCAGCGTAGGCGGGAGTGTGAATGAGCAGTTCTTC. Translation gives CASSVGGSVNEQFF.

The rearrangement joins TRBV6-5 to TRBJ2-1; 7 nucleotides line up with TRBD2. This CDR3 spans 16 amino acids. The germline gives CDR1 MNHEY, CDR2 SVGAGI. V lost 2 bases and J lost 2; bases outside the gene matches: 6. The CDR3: CASSYVREFPYNEQFF. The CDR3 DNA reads TGTGCCAGCAGTTACGTGCGGGAGTTCCCCTACAATGAGCAGTTCTTC.

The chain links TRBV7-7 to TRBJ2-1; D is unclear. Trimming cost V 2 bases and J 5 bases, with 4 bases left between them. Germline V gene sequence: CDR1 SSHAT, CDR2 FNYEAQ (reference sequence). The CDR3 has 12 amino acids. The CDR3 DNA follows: TGTGCCAGCAGCTTATTTGACAATGAGCAGTTCTTC. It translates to CASSLFDNEQFF.

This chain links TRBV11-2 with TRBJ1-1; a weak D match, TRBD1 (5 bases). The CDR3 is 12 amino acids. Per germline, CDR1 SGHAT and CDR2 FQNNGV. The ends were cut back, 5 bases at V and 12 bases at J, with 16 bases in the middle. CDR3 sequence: CASSPGTAQTFF. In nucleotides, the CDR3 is TGTGCCAGCAGCCCAGGGACCGCTCAGACTTTCTTT.

The CDR3 DNA reads TGCAGCGCCTATCTGGCTAGCGGGAGATTGACCGGGGAGCTGTTTTTT. This gives the protein CSAYLASGRLTGELFF. The chain couples TRBV29-1 to TRBJ2-2, with 10 bases that match TRBD2. Looked up from germline, CDR1 is SQVTM and CDR2 is ANQGSEA. The CDR3 contains 16 residues. V lost 7 bases, J lost 5 bases, and 13 bases stayed unmatched.

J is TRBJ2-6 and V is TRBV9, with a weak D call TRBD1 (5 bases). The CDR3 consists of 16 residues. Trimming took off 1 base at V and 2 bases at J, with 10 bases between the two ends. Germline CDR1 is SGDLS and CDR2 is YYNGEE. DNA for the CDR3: TGTGCCAGCAGCGTACCTAGGGGTACTGGGGCCAACGTCCTGACTTTC. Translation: CASSVPRGTGANVLTF.

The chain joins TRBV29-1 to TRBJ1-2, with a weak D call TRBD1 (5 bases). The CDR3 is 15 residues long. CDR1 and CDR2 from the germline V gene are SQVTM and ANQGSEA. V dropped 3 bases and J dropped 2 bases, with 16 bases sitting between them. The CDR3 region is CSVDHGGGGNYGYTF. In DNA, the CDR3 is TGCAGCGTTGACCACGGGGGGGGTGGAAACTATGGCTACACCTTC.

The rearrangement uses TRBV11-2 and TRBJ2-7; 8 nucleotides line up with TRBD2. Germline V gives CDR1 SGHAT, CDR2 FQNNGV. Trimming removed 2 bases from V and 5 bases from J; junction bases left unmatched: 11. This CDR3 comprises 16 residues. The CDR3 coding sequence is TGTGCCAGCAGCTTACTCTCGGCTAGCGGGTCCCACGAGCAGTACTTC. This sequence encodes CASSLLSASGSHEQYF.

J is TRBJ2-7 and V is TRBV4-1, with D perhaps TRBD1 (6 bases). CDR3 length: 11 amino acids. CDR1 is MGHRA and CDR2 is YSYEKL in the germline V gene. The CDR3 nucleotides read TGCGCCAGCAGCCAGCTCAGGGGCCGTGTAGTG. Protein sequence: CASSQLRGRVV.

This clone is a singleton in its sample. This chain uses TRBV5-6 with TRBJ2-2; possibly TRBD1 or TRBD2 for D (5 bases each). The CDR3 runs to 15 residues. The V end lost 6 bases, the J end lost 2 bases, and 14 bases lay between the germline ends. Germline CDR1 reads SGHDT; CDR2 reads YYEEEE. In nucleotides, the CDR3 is TGTGCCAGCACCTGGGGGACCTTCAACACCGGGGAGCTGTTTTTT. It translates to CASTWGTFNTGELFF.

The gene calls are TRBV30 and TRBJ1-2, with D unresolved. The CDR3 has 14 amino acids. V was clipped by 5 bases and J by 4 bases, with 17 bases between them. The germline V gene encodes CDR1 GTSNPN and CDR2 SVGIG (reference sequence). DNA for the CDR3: TGTGCCTGGTTTGACGCCGGGCCCGGCTATGGCTACACCTTC. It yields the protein CAWFDAGPGYGYTF.

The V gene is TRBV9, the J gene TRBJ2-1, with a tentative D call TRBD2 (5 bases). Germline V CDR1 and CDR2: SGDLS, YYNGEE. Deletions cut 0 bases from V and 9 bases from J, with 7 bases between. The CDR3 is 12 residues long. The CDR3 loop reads CASSVAEGEQFF. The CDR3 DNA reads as TGTGCCAGCAGCGTAGCAGAGGGTGAGCAGTTCTTC.

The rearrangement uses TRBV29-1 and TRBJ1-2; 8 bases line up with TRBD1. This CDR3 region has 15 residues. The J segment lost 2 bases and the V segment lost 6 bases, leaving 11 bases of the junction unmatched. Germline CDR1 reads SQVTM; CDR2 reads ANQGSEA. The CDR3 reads CSVGNDRGLNYGYTF. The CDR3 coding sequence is TGCAGCGTGGGTAATGACAGGGGACTCAACTATGGCTACACCTTC.

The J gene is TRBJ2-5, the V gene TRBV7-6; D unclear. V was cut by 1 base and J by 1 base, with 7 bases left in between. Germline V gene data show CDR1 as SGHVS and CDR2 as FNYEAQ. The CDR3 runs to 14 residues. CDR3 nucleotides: TGTGCCAGCAGCTTAGAAGGGCTCCAAGAGACCCAGTACTTC. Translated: CASSLEGLQETQYF.

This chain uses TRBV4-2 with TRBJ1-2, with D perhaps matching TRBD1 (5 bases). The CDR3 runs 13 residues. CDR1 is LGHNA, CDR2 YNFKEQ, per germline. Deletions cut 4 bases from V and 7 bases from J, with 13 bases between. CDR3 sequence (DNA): TGTGCCAGCAGCCCCCTGGGGGGGTCTGGCTACACCTTC. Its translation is CASSPLGGSGYTF.

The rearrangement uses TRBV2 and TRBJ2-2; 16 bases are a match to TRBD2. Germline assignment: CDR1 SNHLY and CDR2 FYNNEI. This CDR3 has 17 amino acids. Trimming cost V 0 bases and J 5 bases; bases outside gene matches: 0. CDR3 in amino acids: CASSEAGLAGGTGELFF. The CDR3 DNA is TGTGCCAGCAGTGAAGCGGGACTAGCGGGAGGGACCGGGGAGCTGTTTTTT.

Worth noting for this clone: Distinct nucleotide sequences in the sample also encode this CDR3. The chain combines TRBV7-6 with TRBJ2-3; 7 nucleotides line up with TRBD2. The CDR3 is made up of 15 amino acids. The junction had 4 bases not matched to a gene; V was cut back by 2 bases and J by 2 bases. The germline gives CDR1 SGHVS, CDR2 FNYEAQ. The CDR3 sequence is CASSLLAGSTDTQYF. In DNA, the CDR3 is TGTGCCAGCAGCTTATTAGCGGGCTCCACAGATACGCAGTATTTT.

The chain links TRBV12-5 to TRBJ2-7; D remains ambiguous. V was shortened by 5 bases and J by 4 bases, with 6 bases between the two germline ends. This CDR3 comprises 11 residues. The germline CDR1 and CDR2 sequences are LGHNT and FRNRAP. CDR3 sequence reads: CASGPSYEQYF. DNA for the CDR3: TGTGCTAGTGGTCCGTCTTACGAGCAGTACTTC.

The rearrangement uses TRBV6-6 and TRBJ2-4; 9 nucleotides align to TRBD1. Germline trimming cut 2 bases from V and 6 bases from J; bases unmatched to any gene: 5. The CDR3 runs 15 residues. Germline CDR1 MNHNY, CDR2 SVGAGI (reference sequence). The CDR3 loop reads CASSYGGTGLNIQYF. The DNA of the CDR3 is TGTGCCAGCAGTTACGGCGGGACAGGGTTAAACATTCAGTACTTC.

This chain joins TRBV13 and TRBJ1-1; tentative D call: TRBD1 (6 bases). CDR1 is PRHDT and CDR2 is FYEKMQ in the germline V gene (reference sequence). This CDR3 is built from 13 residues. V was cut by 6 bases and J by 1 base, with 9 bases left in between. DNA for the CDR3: TGTGCCAGCAGAACAGGGCCGAACACTGAAGCTTTCTTT. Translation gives CASRTGPNTEAFF.

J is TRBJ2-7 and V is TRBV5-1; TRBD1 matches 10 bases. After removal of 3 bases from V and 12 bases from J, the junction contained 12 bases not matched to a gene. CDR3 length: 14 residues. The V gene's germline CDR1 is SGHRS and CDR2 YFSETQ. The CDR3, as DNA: TGCGCCAGCAGCTCGACAGGGGGCTCATGGGGTATGTACTTC. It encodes CASSSTGGSWGMYF.